One and the same sample provided the 7 T cell receptor beta chains below, sequenced in a study of blood T cell repertoires in COVID-19. The repertoire was sequenced with immunoSEQ multiplex PCR; TCRdb's copy has only in-frame clones and lacks some. This table has 110,000 or so clones, roughly 80% appearing once. Sample: peripheral blood. The receptors were sampled from a man aged 65 to 79 with acute or convalescent COVID-19.

The chain recombines TRBV28 with TRBJ2-1, with 8 bases that match TRBD1. Germline V gives CDR1 MDHEN, CDR2 SYDVKM. The CDR3 extends over 14 amino acids. Trimming took 5 bases from V and 6 from J; bases not matched to a gene: 6. This CDR3 reads CASSTTGATNEQFF. As DNA, the CDR3 is TGTGCCAGCAGTACGACAGGGGCCACCAATGAGCAGTTCTTC.

The chain recombines TRBV29-1 with TRBJ2-7, with 8 positions matching TRBD1. Unmatched junction bases numbered 6, after V lost 7 bases and J lost 4 bases. Germline assignment: CDR1 SQVTM and CDR2 ANQGSEA. The CDR3 sequence is 12 residues long. CDR3 nucleotides: TGCAGCGGCGGGACAGGCGGTTACGAGCAGTACTTC. Protein product: CSGGTGGYEQYF.

This clone appeared a single time. V usage is TRBV11-3 and J usage is TRBJ2-3, with D perhaps TRBD2 (7 bases). V lost 5 bases, J lost 2 bases, and 17 bases lay in between. The CDR3 length is 16 residues. The germline gives CDR1 SGHNT, CDR2 YENEEA. The CDR3 reads CASSPGTGGLTDTQYF. CDR3 DNA sequence: TGTGCCAGCAGCCCTGGGACGGGGGGCCTCACAGATACGCAGTATTTT.

The DNA of the CDR3 is TGTGCCAGCAGTTTATTTCATAGCAATCAGCCCCAGCATTTT. The encoded protein is CASSLFHSNQPQHF. The V call is TRBV28, the J call TRBJ1-5; D is undetermined. Per germline, CDR1 MDHEN and CDR2 SYDVKM. The CDR3 has 14 amino acids. The V and J ends lost 1 base and 0 bases respectively, with 4 bases between them.

V is TRBV7-8 and J is TRBJ2-7, with D perhaps TRBD1 (6 bases). Germline loops: CDR1 SGHVS, CDR2 FQNEAQ. This CDR3 comprises 13 residues. Trimming took off 3 bases at V and 4 bases at J, with 10 bases between the two ends. Here the CDR3 DNA reads TGTGCCAGCAGCTTCCAGGGGTTATACGAGCAGTACTTC. Protein: CASSFQGLYEQYF.

This clone showed up just once. The rearrangement uses TRBV7-8 and TRBJ2-3; D ambiguous. V was cut by 5 bases and J by 1 base, with 16 bases left in between. CDR1 SGHVS and CDR2 FQNEAQ come from the germline V gene. This CDR3 region has 16 residues. The CDR3 DNA follows: TGTGCCAGCAGCCCCCCCAGAGGAAGCGGCACAGATACGCAGTATTTT. It specifies CASSPPRGSGTDTQYF. The variable domain in full, completed from reference TRBV7-8 and TRBJ2-3, reads GAGVSQSPRYKVAKRGQDVALRCDPISGHVSLFWYQQALGQGPEFLTYFQNEAQLDKSGLPSDRFFAERPEGSVSTLKIQRTQQEDSAVYLCASSPPRGSGTDTQYFGPGTRLTVL.

This clone was picked up a small number of times. The J gene is TRBJ1-2, the V gene TRBV5-4, with 10 bases that match TRBD1. Germline lookup yields CDR1 SGHNT and CDR2 YYREEE (reference sequence). There are 18 residues in the CDR3. Trimming cost V 4 bases and J 7 bases; bases outside gene matches: 19. This CDR3 reads CASSAPGTGDTNRGGYTF. CDR3 DNA sequence: TGTGCCAGCAGCGCCCCCGGGACAGGGGACACCAATCGGGGTGGCTACACCTTC.